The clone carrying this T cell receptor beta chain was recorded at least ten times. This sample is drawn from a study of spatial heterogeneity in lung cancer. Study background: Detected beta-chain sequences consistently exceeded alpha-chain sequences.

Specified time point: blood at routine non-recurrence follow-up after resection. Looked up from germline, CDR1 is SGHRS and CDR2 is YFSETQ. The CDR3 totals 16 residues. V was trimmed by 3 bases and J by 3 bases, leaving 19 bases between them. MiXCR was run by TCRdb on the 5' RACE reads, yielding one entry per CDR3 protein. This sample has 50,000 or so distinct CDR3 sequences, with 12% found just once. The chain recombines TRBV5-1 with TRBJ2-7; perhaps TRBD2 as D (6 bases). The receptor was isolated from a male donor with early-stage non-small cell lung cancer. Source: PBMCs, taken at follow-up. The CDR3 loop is CASSSDGGKPRYEQYF. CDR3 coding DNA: TGCGCCAGCAGCTCGGATGGAGGGAAACCCCGCTACGAGCAGTACTTC.